Shown below are 16 T cell receptor beta chains from a single sample sequenced in a study of T cells in Graves' hyperthyroidism and ophthalmopathy. Researchers took RNA transcripts and amplified the TCR beta CDR3 regions from them. TCR CDR3 underwent first-round RT-PCR with the HTBI primer set. TCRdb itself ran the multiplex PCR reads through MiXCR, one entry per CDR3 protein. The sample consists of under 500,000 distinct CDR3 sequences, over 13% of them appearing once. The sequencing input was blood. These receptors all stem from a man aged 50 to 60 with Graves' ophthalmopathy.

The rearrangement joins TRBV4-1 to TRBJ1-2; no reliable D call. This CDR3 comprises 15 residues. The V and J ends lost 0 bases and 4 bases respectively, with 12 bases between them. Per the germline V gene, CDR1 is MGHRA and CDR2 is YSYEKL. CDR3: CASSQDRSEFYGYTF. CDR3 DNA: TGCGCCAGCAGCCAAGATCGGTCAGAGTTCTATGGCTACACCTTC.

This clonotype was recorded many times. The chain has TRBV10-1 and TRBJ2-3; D not resolved. The V gene lost 2 bases and the J gene lost 0 bases, with 9 bases spanning the gap. The CDR3 is 15 residues long. Germline CDR1 is WNHNN and CDR2 is SYGVQD (reference sequence). The CDR3: CASSERISSTDTQYF. CDR3 in DNA: TGCGCCAGCAGTGAGCGTATTTCCAGCACAGATACGCAGTATTTT.

The DNA of the CDR3 is TGCGCCAGCAGCTTGGGCTCGGTTGACTCTGGAAACACCATATATTTT. Its translation is CASSLGSVDSGNTIYF. This chain links TRBV5-1 with TRBJ1-3; no clear D gene. Germline V gives CDR1 SGHRS, CDR2 YFSETQ. Trimming pared 0 bases from V and 0 bases from J, leaving 10 bases between. The CDR3 sequence is 16 residues long. The full variable domain, completed using reference TRBV5-1 and TRBJ1-3, is KAGVTQTPRYLIKTRGQQVTLSCSPISGHRSVSWYQQTPGQGLQFLFEYFSETQRNKGNFPGRFSGRQFSNSRSEMNVSTLELGDSALYLCASSLGSVDSGNTIYFGEGSWLTVV.

The genes are TRBV20-1 and TRBJ2-5; D unresolved. The CDR3 extends over 14 amino acids. V dropped 6 bases and J dropped 5 bases, with 19 bases sitting between them. Germline CDR1 and CDR2: DFQATT and SNEGSKA (reference sequence). As DNA, the CDR3 is TGCAGTGCCCTCAGGCGTGAGGTCAGGGAGACCCAGTACTTC. It translates to CSALRREVRETQYF.

This clonotype came up many times. V usage is TRBV29-1 and J usage is TRBJ2-7; possibly TRBD1 for D (6 bases). Trimming took off 6 bases at V and 4 bases at J, with 10 bases between the two ends. The CDR3 is 11 amino acids. The germline V gene encodes CDR1 SQVTM and CDR2 ANQGSEA. CDR3 in amino acids: CSVAQGYEQYF. CDR3 DNA sequence: TGCAGCGTAGCACAGGGTTACGAGCAGTACTTC.

This clonotype was found many times. The CDR3 here is CASSRGQGANTGELFF. In DNA form, the CDR3 reads TGTGCCAGCTCTCGCGGACAGGGGGCAAACACCGGGGAGCTGTTTTTT. V usage is TRBV18 and J usage is TRBJ2-2; 11 bases match TRBD1. V lost 6 bases, J lost 2 bases, and 5 bases stayed unmatched. CDR3 length: 16 residues. Germline V gene sequence: CDR1 KGHSH, CDR2 LQKENI.

This clonotype was seen many times. The chain joins TRBV29-1 to TRBJ2-1; the D gene is possibly TRBD1 (6 bases). The CDR3 length is 15 residues. Deletions cut 1 base from V and 2 bases from J, with 12 bases between. CDR1 and CDR2 from the germline V gene are SQVTM and ANQGSEA. The DNA for the CDR3 is TGCAGCGTTGAAGGGTGGACAGAACCCTACAATGAGCAGTTCTTC. This codes for CSVEGWTEPYNEQFF.

The chain recombines TRBV10-3 with TRBJ2-7; D is unresolved. V lost 5 bases and J lost 3, with 14 bases in between. The CDR3 runs 14 residues. Germline V gene data show CDR1 as ENHRY and CDR2 as SYGVKD. The CDR3: CAISSEVSLYEQYF. CDR3 DNA sequence: TGTGCCATCAGTAGCGAAGTTTCCCTCTACGAGCAGTACTTC.

This clonotype was observed many times. The V and J genes are TRBV13 and TRBJ2-3; 10 nucleotides line up with TRBD2. Germline CDR1 is PRHDT and CDR2 is FYEKMQ (reference sequence). This CDR3 is 18 amino acids long. With V trimmed by 4 bases and J by 1 base, 11 bases remained unmatched. DNA of the CDR3: TGTGCCAGCAGCTCCCCTGAGCCTCTAGCGGGGGGCACAGATACGCAGTATTTT. Translation: CASSSPEPLAGGTDTQYF.

The genes are TRBV6-1 and TRBJ1-2; possibly TRBD1 for D (6 bases). Germline CDR1 reads MNHNS; CDR2 reads SASEGT. This CDR3 contains 14 residues. The germline V and J ends were trimmed by 5 bases and 1 base, with 11 bases remaining between them. The CDR3 loop reads CASSTPQGNYGYTF. The CDR3 coding sequence is TGTGCCAGCAGTACCCCACAGGGTAACTATGGCTACACCTTC.

This rearrangement joins TRBV25-1 to TRBJ1-2; 9 bases are a match to TRBD1. The CDR3 spans 15 residues. CDR1 is MGHDK, CDR2 SYGVNS, per germline. V gave up 2 bases and J gave up 6 bases; unmatched junction bases: 7. The CDR3 coding sequence is TGTGCCAGCAGTGAACCCGACAGGGGGTATGATGGCTACACCTTC. Translated: CASSEPDRGYDGYTF.

This clonotype was seen many times. The chain couples TRBV7-9 to TRBJ2-5; 8 bases agree with TRBD1. Unmatched junction bases numbered 5, after V lost 6 bases and J lost 2 bases. Germline CDR1 SEHNR, CDR2 FQNEAQ (reference sequence). The CDR3 has 14 residues. The CDR3 sequence: CASSAGTGQETQYF. The CDR3 DNA sequence: TGTGCCAGCAGTGCCGGGACAGGACAAGAGACCCAGTACTTC.

J is TRBJ2-2 and V is TRBV12-3 or TRBV12-4; D uncertain. This CDR3 spans 15 amino acids. V was shortened by 2 bases and J by 7 bases, with 14 bases between the two germline ends. The CDR3 nucleotides are TGTGCCAGCAGTTTATCCCCCCGTGGGAACGGGGAGCTGTTTTTT. It yields the protein CASSLSPRGNGELFF.

The rearrangement uses TRBV5-6 and TRBJ2-3; 12 bases are a match to TRBD1. The germline V gene encodes CDR1 SGHDT and CDR2 YYEEEE. The CDR3 extends over 15 amino acids. The junction had 10 bases not matched to a gene; V was cut back by 2 bases and J by 12 bases. This CDR3 is CASSFTGTGGFSQYF. CDR3 DNA: TGTGCCAGCAGCTTTACCGGGACAGGGGGCTTTTCCCAGTATTTT.

This clonotype was observed at least ten times. This rearrangement joins TRBV6-1 to TRBJ2-3, with D perhaps being TRBD1 or TRBD2 (5 bases each). Looked up from germline, CDR1 is MNHNS and CDR2 is SASEGT. This CDR3 comprises 15 residues. V was pared by 6 bases and J by 5 bases, with 18 bases between. The CDR3 coding sequence is TGTGCCAGCAGGCGAGGGATAGGGGTTCGAGATACGCAGTATTTT. It encodes CASRRGIGVRDTQYF.

This clonotype was recorded a few times. This rearrangement joins TRBV5-6 to TRBJ2-1; either TRBD1 or TRBD2 may supply D (5 bases each). Germline V lookup: CDR1 SGHDT, CDR2 YYEEEE. V lost 3 bases to trimming and J lost 4 bases, with 17 bases between them. The length of the CDR3 is 16 residues. The CDR3 region is CASSSDLGAGYNEQFF. The CDR3 DNA follows: TGTGCCAGCAGCTCCGACCTAGGGGCGGGTTACAATGAGCAGTTCTTC.